This T cell receptor beta chain was retrieved from a study of cytomegalovirus exposure and HLA in healthy donors. Broader study findings: A missense DCLRE1C variant was associated with V- and J-gene trimming of TCR beta chains in a later analysis, and an independent cohort replicated the association. CMV serostatus was the sole immune exposure data available.

Germline V gene lookup returns CDR1 SGHNT and CDR2 YENEEA. Trimming at V came to 5 bases and at J to 1 base, leaving 8 bases not matched to a gene. The CDR3 contains 18 residues. A word on this clone: Antigen: not known.

Researchers ran the PCR with 60 Vbeta and 13 Jbeta primers. Clones were sequenced by immunoSEQ multiplex PCR, and TCRdb holds only the in-frame ones, with some missing. Of 150,000 or so clones listed, around four fifths are singletons. This clonotype was sampled from a man aged 25 to 40 in good health and CMV-seropositive. This rearrangement joins TRBV11-3 to TRBJ2-1; 13 nucleotides agree with TRBD2. The source material was PBMCs. The CDR3 coding sequence is TGTGCCAGCAGCCAAACTAGCGGGAGGGCCGCTTCCTACAATGAGCAGTTCTTC. Translated: CASSQTSGRAASYNEQFF. Full variable domain (missing parts from reference TRBV11-3 and TRBJ2-1): EAGVVQSPRYKIIEKKQPVAFWCNPISGHNTLYWYLQNLGQGPELLIRYENEEAVDDSQLPKDRFSAERLKGVDSTLKIQPAELGDSAVYLCASSQTSGRAASYNEQFFGPGTRLTVL.